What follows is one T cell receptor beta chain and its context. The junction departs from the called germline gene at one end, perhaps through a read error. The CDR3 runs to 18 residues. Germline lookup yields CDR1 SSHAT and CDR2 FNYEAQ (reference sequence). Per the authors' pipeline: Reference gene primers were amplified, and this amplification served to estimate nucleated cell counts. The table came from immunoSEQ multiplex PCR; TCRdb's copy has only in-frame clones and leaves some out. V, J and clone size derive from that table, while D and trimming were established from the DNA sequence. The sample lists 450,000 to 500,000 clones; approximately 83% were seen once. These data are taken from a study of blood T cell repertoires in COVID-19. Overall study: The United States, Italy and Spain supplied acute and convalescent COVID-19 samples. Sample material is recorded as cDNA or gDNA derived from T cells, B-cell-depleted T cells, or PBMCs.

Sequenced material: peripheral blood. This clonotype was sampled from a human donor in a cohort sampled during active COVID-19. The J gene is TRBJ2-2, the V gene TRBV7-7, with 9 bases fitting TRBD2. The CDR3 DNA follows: TGTGCTAGCAGCTTAATAGCGGGAGACCTCGCGAACACCGGGGAGCTGTTTTTT. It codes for CASSLIAGDLANTGELFF.